This TCR beta chain was captured by sequencing in a study of OX40 agonist ivuxolimab in advanced cancers. Study-wide background: At doses from 0.01 to 10 mg/kg, patients were given intravenous ivuxolimab every 2 weeks. Recorded diagnoses for dose-escalation patients were hepatocellular carcinoma, melanoma, renal cell or head and neck cancer. Findings and limits, study-wide: CD4+ and CD8+ T cells in blood underwent clonal expansion by week 6 at 0.1 to 3.0 mg/kg.

The table came from immunoSEQ multiplex PCR; TCRdb's copy has only in-frame clones and leaves some out. The data show around 44,000 clones, about 86% seen once. As for this clone: The antigen is not known.

The CDR3 has 14 amino acids. The clonotype originates from an adult with an advanced solid tumor such as melanoma, head and neck, liver or kidney cancer. The material was CD4+ or CD8+ T cells sorted from blood, obtained in a trial of the OX40 agonist ivuxolimab. V usage is TRBV21-1 and J usage is TRBJ1-5. TRBV21-1 is a pseudogene segment. DNA for the CDR3: TGTGCCAGCAGCAAACCCGACGGCAATCAGCCCCAGCATTTT. Protein: CASSKPDGNQPQHF.